This TCR beta chain was captured by sequencing in a study of cytomegalovirus exposure and HLA in healthy donors. Overall study context: Early on, a data release was issued that held roughly 84 million unique TCRs from HLA-typed donors.

The primer mix had 60 Vbeta and 13 Jbeta primers. Produced via immunoSEQ multiplex PCR; TCRdb's table is partial and in-frame only. The data show fewer than 250,000 clones, over 65% seen once. CDR1 and CDR2 from the germline V gene are SGHRS and YFSETQ. This CDR3 region has 15 residues. J was trimmed by 3 bases and V by 4 bases; bases with no gene match: 7. This sequence originates from a young man in good health and CMV-seronegative. Sequencing was performed on PBMCs. This rearrangement joins TRBV5-1 to TRBJ2-1, with 7 bases aligning to TRBD2. The chain's CDR3 is CASSPGGEGYNEQFF. The CDR3 nucleotides are TGCGCCAGCAGCCCTGGGGGGGAGGGCTACAATGAGCAGTTCTTC.